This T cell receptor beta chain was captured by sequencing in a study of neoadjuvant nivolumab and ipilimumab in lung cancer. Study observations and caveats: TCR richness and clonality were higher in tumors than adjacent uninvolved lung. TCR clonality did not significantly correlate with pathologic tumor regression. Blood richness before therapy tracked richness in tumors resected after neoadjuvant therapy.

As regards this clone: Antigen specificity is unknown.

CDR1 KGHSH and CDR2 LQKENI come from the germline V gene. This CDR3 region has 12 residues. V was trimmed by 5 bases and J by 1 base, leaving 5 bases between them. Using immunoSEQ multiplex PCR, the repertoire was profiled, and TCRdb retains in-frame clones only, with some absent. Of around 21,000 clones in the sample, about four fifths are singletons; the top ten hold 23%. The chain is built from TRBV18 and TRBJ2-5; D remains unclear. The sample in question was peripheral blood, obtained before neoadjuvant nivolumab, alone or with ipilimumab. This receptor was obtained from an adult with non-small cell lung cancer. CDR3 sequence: CASSSSQETQYF. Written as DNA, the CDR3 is TGTGCCAGCTCATCAAGCCAAGAGACCCAGTACTTC.